The present TCR beta chain was sequenced within a study of monozygotic twins with inflammatory bowel disease. Study-wide results and caveats: Especially with disease activity, IBD patients shared fewer clonotypes with others than healthy twins did. TCRbeta diversity (inverse Simpson) was lower in IBD patients than in healthy co-twins.

TCRdb reprocessed the 5' RACE reads, keeping one entry per CDR3 protein, no DNA. Listed are some 450,000 distinct CDR3 sequences; approximately 2.4% falls within the top ten. CDR3 size: 14 residues. Comment on this clonotype: Its matching antigen is unknown.

The TCR originated in a human donor with ulcerative colitis or Crohn's disease, or a healthy co-twin of an affected twin (not recorded which). The chain carries TRBV12-3 or TRBV12-4 and TRBJ2-5; TCRdb proposes TRBD1, but this gene call is untestable without DNA. Material for sequencing was blood. Here the CDR3 reads CASSSQGLGETQYF.